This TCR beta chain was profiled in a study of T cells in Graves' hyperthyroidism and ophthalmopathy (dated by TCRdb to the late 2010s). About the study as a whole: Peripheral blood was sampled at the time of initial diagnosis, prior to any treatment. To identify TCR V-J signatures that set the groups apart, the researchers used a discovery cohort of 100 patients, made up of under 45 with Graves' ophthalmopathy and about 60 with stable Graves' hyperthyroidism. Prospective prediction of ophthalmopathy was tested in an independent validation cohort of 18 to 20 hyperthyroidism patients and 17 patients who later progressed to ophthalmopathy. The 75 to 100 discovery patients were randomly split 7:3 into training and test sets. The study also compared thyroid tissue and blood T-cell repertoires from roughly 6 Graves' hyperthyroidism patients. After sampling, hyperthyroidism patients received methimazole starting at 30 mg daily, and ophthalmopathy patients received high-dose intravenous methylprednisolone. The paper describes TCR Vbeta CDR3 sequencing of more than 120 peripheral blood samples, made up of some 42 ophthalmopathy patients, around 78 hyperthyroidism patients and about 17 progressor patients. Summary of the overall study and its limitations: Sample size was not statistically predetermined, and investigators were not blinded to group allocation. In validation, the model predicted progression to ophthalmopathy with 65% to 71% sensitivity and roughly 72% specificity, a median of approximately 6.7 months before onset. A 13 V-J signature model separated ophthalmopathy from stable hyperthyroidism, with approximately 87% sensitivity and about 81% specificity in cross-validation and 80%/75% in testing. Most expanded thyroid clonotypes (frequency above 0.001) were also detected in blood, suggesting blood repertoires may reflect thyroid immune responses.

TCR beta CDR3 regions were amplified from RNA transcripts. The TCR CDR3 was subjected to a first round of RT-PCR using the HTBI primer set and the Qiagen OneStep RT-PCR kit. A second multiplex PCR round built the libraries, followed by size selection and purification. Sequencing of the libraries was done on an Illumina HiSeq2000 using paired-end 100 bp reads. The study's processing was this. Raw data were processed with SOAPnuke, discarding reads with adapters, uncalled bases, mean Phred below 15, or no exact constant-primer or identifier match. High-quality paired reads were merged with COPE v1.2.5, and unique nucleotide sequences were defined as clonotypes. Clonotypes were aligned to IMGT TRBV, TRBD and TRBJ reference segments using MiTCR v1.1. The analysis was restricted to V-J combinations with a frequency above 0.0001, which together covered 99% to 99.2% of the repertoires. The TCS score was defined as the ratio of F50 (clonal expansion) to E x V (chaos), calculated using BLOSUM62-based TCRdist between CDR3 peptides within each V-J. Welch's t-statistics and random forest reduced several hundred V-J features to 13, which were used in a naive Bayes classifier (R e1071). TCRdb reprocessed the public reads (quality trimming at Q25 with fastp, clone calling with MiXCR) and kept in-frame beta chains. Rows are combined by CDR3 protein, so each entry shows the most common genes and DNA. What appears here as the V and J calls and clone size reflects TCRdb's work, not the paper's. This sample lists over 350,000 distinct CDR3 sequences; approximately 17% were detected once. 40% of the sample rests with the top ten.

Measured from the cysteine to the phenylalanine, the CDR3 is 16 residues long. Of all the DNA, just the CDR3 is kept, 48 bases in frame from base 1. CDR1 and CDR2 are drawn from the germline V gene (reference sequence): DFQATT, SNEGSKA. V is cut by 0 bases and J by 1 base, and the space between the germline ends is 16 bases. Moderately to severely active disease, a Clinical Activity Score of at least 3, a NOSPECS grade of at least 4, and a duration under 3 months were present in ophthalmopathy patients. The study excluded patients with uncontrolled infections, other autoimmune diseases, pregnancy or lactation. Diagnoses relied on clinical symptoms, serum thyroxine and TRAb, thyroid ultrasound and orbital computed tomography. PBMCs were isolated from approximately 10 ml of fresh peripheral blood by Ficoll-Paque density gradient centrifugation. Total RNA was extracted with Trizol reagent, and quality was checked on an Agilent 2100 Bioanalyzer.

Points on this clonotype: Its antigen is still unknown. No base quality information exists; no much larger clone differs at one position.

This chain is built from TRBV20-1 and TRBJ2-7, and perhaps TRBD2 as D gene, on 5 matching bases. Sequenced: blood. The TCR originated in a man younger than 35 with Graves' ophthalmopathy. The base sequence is TGCAGTGCTAGAGATCTGGCAGCGGCTGGGTCCTACGAGCAGTACTTC. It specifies CSARDLAAAGSYEQYF.